This paragraph reports one TCR beta chain. The clone's antigen remains unknown. No base qualities exist here, and no much larger clone lies one base off it. For the CD8 naive samples, CD45RO-negative cells were positively selected for CCR7, yielding a CD45RA+CCR7+ population from which TemRA cells were excluded. Healthy HIV-negative adults with no recently reported acute infections or vaccinations were included as donors. Every donor was a Caucasian adult living in Nashville, Tennessee, USA. Blood was obtained by leukapheresis, after which PBMCs were separated by Ficoll-Histopaque density gradient centrifugation and cryopreserved in liquid nitrogen vapor phase. Purity and quantity of every magnetically sorted T cell population were checked by analytical flow cytometry. Genomic DNA was isolated from every sorted fraction and measured by UV absorbance on a Nanodrop 2000c. The entry originates in a study of shared clonotypes between healthy human individuals (dated by TCRdb to 2019 to 2021). Study-wide context: The cohort included a few men and a couple of women between 18 and 49 years of age. For each donor, CD4 naive and CD4 memory were each run on three plates, CD8 naive on two plates, and CD8 memory on one plate. To estimate repertoire size and how much clonotypes are shared between individuals, the study performed deep sequencing of blood TCR repertoires from roughly five healthy adults. To increase sequencing depth and limit assay-specific biases, TCR repertoire library preparation and sequencing were carried out by different laboratories using diverse techniques. Each donor's leukapheresis produced roughly between roughly 0.94 and 9.5 billion PBMCs.

Results and caveats for the whole study, not just this receptor: Based on pairwise subsampling, the degree of clonotype sharing among donors was expected to be affected by sequencing depth. Roughly 5.2% of naive CD4, around 3.6% of naive CD8, 2.3% of memory CD4, and 0.35% to 0.5% of memory CD8 clonotypes were shared across several donors. Clonotypes shared by all four sorted-subset donors showed higher generation probabilities than non-shared clonotypes. Naive subsets generally had larger estimated clonotype richness than memory subsets did. Incomplete sequencing was indicated by rarefaction of sorted-subset datasets, despite the large sequencing depth. Because the study included only a small number of donors, the genetic and exposure-history diversity represented was limited. Sampling was limited to blood, and TCR repertoires in tissue likely differ from TCR repertoires in blood.

V lost 0 bases and J lost 7 bases; the stretch between them is 13 bases long. Including the terminal cysteine and phenylalanine, the CDR3 comprises 15 residues. Only CDR3 DNA remains: 45 bases, in frame from the first base. CDR1 is given as MNHEY and CDR2 as SMNVEV, both from the germline V gene (reference sequence). Using the deep immunoSEQ assay, TCR CDR3 regions were amplified from genomic DNA by multiplex PCR. For each cell subset, the extracted genomic DNA was distributed evenly across all wells of several immunoSEQ 96-well plates, and each plate served as one replicate. Each replicate PCR for sorted subsets received around 200 ng genomic DNA, equal to roughly 33,000 T cell genomes. Purified libraries were quantified with a Qubit 3.0 fluorometer, sized on a Bioanalyzer 2100, and re-quantified with the KAPA Library Quantification kit. Every immunoSEQ 96-well plate was sequenced on a dedicated single-read 150-cycle Illumina NextSeq 550 flow cell. The paper's processing steps were these. Because only junctional sequences without quality scores were contained in the immunoSEQ output, filtering matching that applied to full-length reads could not be performed. To assign V/J genes and CDR3, sequences were annotated against IMGT germline references using PyIR, a Python wrapper for IgBLAST v1.9. Reads were filtered out if the reads had weak V/J assignments (E-value above 1e-6), no CDR3, stop codons, out-of-frame junctions, or ambiguous translated residues. V3J clonotypes were defined as sequences sharing the same inferred V gene, J gene, and CDR3 amino acid sequence. Percentage overlap between repertoires was calculated by dividing the number of shared unique clonotypes by the size of the smaller repertoire. Three approaches were used to assess repertoire richness: RTK rarefaction, the Chao1 estimator, and Recon v2.1 estimates of unobserved clonotypes. Generation probabilities for all TCRbeta clonotypes obtained by the gDNA method from several donors were computed using OLGA. As stored in TCRdb, this immuneACCESS dataset retains in-frame rearrangements with V and J assigned. A fraction of the clones does not appear; measured against another copy, unresolved V genes explain less than half of the discrepancy, and the remainder lacks a known reason. V and J calls and clone size are given by that table; D and trimming were obtained from the DNA. Here the sample has around 1.9 million clones; roughly 95% occur a single time. 1.5% to 2% of the sample lies in the top ten.

Source material: naive CD8+ T cells from PBMCs. The cell subset or site label for this specimen denotes: CD45RA+CCR7+. This receptor was taken from a man aged 18 to 29 in good health. Some clones in this sample may be carry-over from other donors' samples. In this chain, TRBV27 is recombined with TRBJ1-5; TRBD1 is a possible D gene, resting on 5 matching bases. The CDR3 protein: CASSLSKSGWQPQHF. The nucleotide sequence reads as follows: TGTGCCAGCAGTTTATCTAAGTCAGGGTGGCAGCCCCAGCATTTT.